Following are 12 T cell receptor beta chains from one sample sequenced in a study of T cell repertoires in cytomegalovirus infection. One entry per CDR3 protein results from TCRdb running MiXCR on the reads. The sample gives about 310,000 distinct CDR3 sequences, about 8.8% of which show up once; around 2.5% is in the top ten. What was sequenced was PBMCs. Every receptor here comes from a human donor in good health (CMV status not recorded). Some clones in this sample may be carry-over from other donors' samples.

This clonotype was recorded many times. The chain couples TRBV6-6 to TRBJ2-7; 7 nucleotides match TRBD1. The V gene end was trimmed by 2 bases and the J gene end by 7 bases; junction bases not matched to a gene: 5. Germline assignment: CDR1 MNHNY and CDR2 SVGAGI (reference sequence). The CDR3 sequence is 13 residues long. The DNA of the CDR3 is TGTGCCAGCAGTTACGGAACAGGGGAAGAGCAGTACGTC. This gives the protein CASSYGTGEEQYV.

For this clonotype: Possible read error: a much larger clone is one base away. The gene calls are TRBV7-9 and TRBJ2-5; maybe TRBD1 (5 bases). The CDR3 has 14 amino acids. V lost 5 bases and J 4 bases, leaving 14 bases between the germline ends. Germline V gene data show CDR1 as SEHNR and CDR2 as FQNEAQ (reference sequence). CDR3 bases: TGTGCCAGCAGCCAGGACAAGGAACGAGAGACCCAGTACTTC. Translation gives CASSQDKERETQYF.

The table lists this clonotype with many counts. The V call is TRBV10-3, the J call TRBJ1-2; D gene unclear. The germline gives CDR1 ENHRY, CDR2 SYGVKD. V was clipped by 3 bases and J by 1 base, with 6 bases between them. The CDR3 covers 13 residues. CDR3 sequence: CAISDRLNYGYTF. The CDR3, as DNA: TGTGCCATCAGTGACAGACTTAACTATGGCTACACCTTC.

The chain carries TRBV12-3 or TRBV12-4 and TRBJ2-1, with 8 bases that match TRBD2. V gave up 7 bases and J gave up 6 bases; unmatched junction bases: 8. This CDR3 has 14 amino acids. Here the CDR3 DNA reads TGTGCCAGCACCACCGGGACTAGAACCAATGAGCAGTTCTTC. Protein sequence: CASTTGTRTNEQFF.

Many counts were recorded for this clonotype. The DNA for the CDR3 is TGTGCCAGTAGTACGCTCGGAGAGGCGGTAAACACCATATATTTT. The encoded protein is CASSTLGEAVNTIYF. The V call is TRBV19, the J call TRBJ1-3; D gene unclear. CDR1 and CDR2 (germline): LNHDA, SQIVND (reference sequence). Trimming removed 4 bases at V and 6 bases at J, with 16 bases between. The CDR3 length is 15 residues.

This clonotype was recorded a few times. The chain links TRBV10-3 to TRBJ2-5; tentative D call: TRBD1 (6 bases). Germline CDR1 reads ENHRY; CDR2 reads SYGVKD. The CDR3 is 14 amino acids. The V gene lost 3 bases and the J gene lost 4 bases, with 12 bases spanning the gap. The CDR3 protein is CAISDRGSRETQYF. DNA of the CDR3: TGTGCCATCAGTGACAGGGGATCTCGAGAGACCCAGTACTTC.

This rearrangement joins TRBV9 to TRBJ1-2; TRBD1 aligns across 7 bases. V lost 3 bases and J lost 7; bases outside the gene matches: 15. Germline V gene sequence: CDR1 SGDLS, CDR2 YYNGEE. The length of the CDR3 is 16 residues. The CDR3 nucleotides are TGTGCCAGCAGCGCGTTCCTGGGACAGCTTCCAGGTGGCTACACCTTC. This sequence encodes CASSAFLGQLPGGYTF.

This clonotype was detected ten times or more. CDR3 DNA sequence: TGTGCCAGCAGTTTATTTCCGGGACAGTCCTACGAGCAGTACTTC. This encodes CASSLFPGQSYEQYF. This rearrangement joins TRBV27 to TRBJ2-7; TRBD1 aligns across 7 bases. The CDR3 sequence is 15 residues long. From germline, CDR1 is MNHEY and CDR2 SMNVEV (reference sequence). V dropped 1 base and J dropped 1; count of bases not matched to a gene: 4.

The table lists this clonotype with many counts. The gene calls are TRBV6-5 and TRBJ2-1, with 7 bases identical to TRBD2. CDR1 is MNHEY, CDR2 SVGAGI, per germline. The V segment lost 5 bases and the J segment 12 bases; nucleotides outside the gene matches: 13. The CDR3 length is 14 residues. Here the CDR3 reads CASSLSGTTLAQFF. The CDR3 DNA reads TGTGCCAGCAGTCTATCCGGGACTACCTTGGCGCAGTTCTTC.

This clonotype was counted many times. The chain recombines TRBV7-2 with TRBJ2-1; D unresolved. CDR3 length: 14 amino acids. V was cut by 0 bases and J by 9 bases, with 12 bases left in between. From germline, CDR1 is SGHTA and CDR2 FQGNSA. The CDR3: CASSLAPGMGEQFF. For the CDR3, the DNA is TGTGCCAGCAGCTTAGCGCCGGGTATGGGTGAGCAGTTCTTC.

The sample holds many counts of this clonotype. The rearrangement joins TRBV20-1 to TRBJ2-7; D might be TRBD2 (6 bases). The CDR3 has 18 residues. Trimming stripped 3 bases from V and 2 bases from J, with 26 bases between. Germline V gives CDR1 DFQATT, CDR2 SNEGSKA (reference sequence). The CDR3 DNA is TGCAGTGCTAGTCTCTGGACTAACAGCCTTGAGGTTCCCTACGAGCAGTACTTC. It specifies CSASLWTNSLEVPYEQYF.

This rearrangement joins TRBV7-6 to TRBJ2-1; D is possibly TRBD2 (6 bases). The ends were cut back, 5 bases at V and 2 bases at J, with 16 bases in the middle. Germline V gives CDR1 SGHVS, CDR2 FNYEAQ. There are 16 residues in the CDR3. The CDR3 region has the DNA TGTGCCAGCAGCCCCCTCGGGGCGGGGACCTACAATGAGCAGTTCTTC. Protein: CASSPLGAGTYNEQFF.